This TCR beta chain was sequenced for a study of blood T cell repertoires in COVID-19. About the study: PBMCs, B-cell-depleted T cells, or T cells provided the cDNA or gDNA that made up the material.

Study members were between about 18 and 100 years old and lived in approximately 25 US regions. Cohorts were assigned according to the clinical history that participants reported. The table came from immunoSEQ multiplex PCR; TCRdb's copy has only in-frame clones and leaves some out. The profile shows about 210,000 clones, roughly 85% of them singletons. V lost 2 bases and J lost 10, with 6 bases in between. Germline assignment: CDR1 MNHEY and CDR2 SVGEGT. The length of the CDR3 is 11 residues. Sequencing was done on a sample of PBMCs or T cells enriched from blood (not recorded which). This clonotype originated in a man between 35 and 55 years old who had recovered from COVID-19. The V gene is TRBV6-2 or TRBV6-3, the J gene TRBJ2-1, with D maybe TRBD2 (6 bases). The CDR3 DNA is TGTGCCAGCAGTTACGGGAGGGAGCAGTTCTTC. The encoded protein is CASSYGREQFF.